This T cell receptor (beta chain) comes out of a study of T cell changes during pregnancy in multiple sclerosis. CDR1 is MNHNS and CDR2 is SASEGT in the germline V gene. V lost 3 bases, J lost 4 bases, and 5 bases stayed unmatched. The CDR3 contains 14 residues. Data came from immunoSEQ multiplex PCR; TCRdb stores just in-frame clones and leaves some out. Here the sample spans 40,000 to 50,000 clones, less than 95% being singletons. This sample comprised CD8+ T cells from peripheral blood mononuclear cells, obtained in the first trimester of pregnancy. The sequence was collected from a female donor with multiple sclerosis, enrolled in a pregnancy study. The chain carries TRBV6-1 and TRBJ1-2, with 7 bases identical to TRBD1. The CDR3 loop is CASSETGSSYGYTF. In DNA, the CDR3 is TGTGCCAGCAGTGAGACAGGGTCGAGCTATGGCTACACCTTC.